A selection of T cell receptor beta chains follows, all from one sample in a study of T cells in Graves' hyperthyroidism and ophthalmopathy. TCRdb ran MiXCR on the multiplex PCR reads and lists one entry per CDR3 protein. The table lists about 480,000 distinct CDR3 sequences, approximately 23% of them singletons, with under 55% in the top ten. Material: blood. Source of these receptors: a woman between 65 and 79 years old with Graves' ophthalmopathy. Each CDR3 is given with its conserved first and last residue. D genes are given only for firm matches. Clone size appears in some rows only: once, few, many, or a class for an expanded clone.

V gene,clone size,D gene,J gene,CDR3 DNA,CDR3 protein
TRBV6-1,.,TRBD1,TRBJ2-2,TGTGCCAGCAGGCAGAGGACAGGCAACACCGGGGAGCTGTTTTTT,CASRQRTGNTGELFF
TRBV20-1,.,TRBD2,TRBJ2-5,TGCAGTGCTCCCGGGACTAGCGGGAGTGCTGTGGAGACCCAGTACTTC,CSAPGTSGSAVETQYF
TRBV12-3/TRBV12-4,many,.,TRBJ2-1,TGTGCCAGCAGTTTTTGGGCAGGCGAGTTACGTGAGCAGTTCTTC,CASSFWAGELREQFF
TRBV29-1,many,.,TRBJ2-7,TGCAGCGCTGCTGAGGACACCTCCTACGAGCAGTACTTC,CSAAEDTSYEQYF
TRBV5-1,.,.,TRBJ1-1,TGCGCCAGCAGCTTGGCGAGTGGGATTAACACTGAAGCTTTCTTT,CASSLASGINTEAFF
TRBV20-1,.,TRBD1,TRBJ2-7,TGCAGTGCCCTCCGGGGACAGTCCTACGAGCAGTACTTC,CSALRGQSYEQYF
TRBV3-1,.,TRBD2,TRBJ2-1,TGTGCCAGCAGCCAAGTCGGACTAGTCAAGTTCTTC,CASSQVGLVKFF
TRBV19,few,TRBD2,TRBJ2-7,TGTGCCAGTAGTATTGGAGCGGGAGGACCGTACGAGCAGTACTTC,CASSIGAGGPYEQYF
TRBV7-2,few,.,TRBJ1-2,TGTGCCAGCAGCTTACAGTTTGCCTCCGGCTACACCTTC,CASSLQFASGYTF
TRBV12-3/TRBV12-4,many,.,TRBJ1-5,TGTGCCAGCAGCGTGGGACCGGCGGTGAATCAGCCCCAGCATTTT,CASSVGPAVNQPQHF
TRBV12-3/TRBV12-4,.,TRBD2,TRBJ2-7,TGTGCCAGCAGCCTTAGCGGGAGAGTCCCCTACGAGCAGTACTTC,CASSLSGRVPYEQYF
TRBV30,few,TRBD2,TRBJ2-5,TGTGCCTGGAGTATAGCGGGAGCGGAGACCCAGTACTTC,CAWSIAGAETQYF
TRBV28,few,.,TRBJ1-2,TGTGCCAGCAGTTGGAGGGCCTATGGCTACACCTTC,CASSWRAYGYTF
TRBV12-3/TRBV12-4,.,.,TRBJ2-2,TGTGCCAGCAGTTTCCTAGCAAGCACCGGGGAGCTGCTTTTT,CASSFLASTGELLF
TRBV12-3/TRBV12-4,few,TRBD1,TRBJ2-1,TGTGCCAGCACCCATCCGAGGGACAGATTTAGGCAGTTCTTC,CASTHPRDRFRQFF
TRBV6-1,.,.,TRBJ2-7,TGTGCCAGCAGCCGGGGCACAGAAGGGGTTTACGAGCAGTACTTC,CASSRGTEGVYEQYF
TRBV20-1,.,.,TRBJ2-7,TGCAGTGCTAGACAGGCTTCCTACGAGCAGTACTTC,CSARQASYEQYF
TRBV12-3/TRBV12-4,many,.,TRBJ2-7,TGTGCCAGCAGTCGGACACAATCATCCGGGACCAGACTCTACGAGCAGTACTTC,CASSRTQSSGTRLYEQYF
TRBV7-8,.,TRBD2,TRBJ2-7,TGTGCCAGCAGCTTCCAGCGGGACGGCGAGCAGTACTTC,CASSFQRDGEQYF
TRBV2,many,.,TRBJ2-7,TGTGCCAGCACCCACGAGGGTTTACTGGGATGGCAGTACTTC,CASTHEGLLGWQYF
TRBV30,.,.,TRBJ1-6,TGTGCCTGGAGCACGAAGGGAGCAGTGAATTCACCCCTCCACTTT,CAWSTKGAVNSPLHF
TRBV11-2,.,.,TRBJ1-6,TGTGCCAGCAGCTTAAGGCAGGGGATTCATAATTCACCCCTCCACTTT,CASSLRQGIHNSPLHF
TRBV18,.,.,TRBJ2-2,TGTGCCAGCTCACCACCAGGGGCTTTCAACACCGGGGAGCTGTTTTTT,CASSPPGAFNTGELFF
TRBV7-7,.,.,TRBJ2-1,TGTGCTAGCAGCTCGGGACTTCCTGGGAATGAGCAGTTCTTC,CASSSGLPGNEQFF
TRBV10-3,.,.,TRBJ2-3,TGTGCCATCAGTGAGTCGAGAACTAGCAATACGCAGTATTTT,CAISESRTSNTQYF
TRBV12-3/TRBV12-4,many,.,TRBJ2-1,TGTGCCAGCAGCCCTTTCAATGAGCAGTTCTTC,CASSPFNEQFF
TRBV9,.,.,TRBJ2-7,TGTGCCAGCAGCCCAGGTGGGGCGGATAGCTACTCCTACGAGCAGTACTTC,CASSPGGADSYSYEQYF
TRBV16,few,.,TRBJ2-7,TGTGCCAGCAGAATTTCAGGTTCCACCTACGAGCAGTACTTC,CASRISGSTYEQYF
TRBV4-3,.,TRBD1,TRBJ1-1,TGCGCCAGCAGCCTAGCCATTGACAGGGGCACTGAAGCTTTCTTT,CASSLAIDRGTEAFF
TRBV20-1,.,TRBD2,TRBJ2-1,TGCAGTGCTCCTGACGCTAGCGGGCACTACAATGAGCAGTTCTTC,CSAPDASGHYNEQFF
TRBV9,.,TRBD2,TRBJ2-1,TGTGCCAGCAGTGATACCATTCAGACTAGCGGGAGAAGCGATGAGCAGTTCTTC,CASSDTIQTSGRSDEQFF
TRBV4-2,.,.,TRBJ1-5,TGTGCCAGCAGCCAAGATCGAGGTCACAATCAGCCCCAGCATTTT,CASSQDRGHNQPQHF
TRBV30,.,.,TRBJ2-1,TGTGCCTGGAGCTTTGGACCGGGGACTGACAATGAGCAGTTCTTC,CAWSFGPGTDNEQFF
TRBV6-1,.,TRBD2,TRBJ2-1,TGTACTAGCGGGCCCAATCAATACAATGAGCAGTTCTTC,CTSGPNQYNEQFF
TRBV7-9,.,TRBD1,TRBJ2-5,TGTGCCAGCAGCAACGCAGGGGGCGAGTTTCGAGAGACCCAGTACTTC,CASSNAGGEFRETQYF
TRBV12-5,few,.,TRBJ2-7,TGTGCTAGTGGTTCGACTGGAACCTACGAGCAGTACTTC,CASGSTGTYEQYF
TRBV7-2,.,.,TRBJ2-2,TGTGCCAGCAGCTTATTGAACACCGGGGAGCTGTTTTTT,CASSLLNTGELFF
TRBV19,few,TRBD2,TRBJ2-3,TGTGCCAGTAGTATCGCGGGGGGGACGAATACGCAGTATTTT,CASSIAGGTNTQYF
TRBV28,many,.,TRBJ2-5,TGTGCCAGCACCTGGGGGCAGCAAGAGACCCAGTACTTC,CASTWGQQETQYF
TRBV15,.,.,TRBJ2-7,TGTGCCACCAGCAGAGATGTCACCTACGAGCAGTACTTC,CATSRDVTYEQYF
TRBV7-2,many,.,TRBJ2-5,TGTGCCAGCAGTAGAGGACGGAGGGAGACCCAGTACTTC,CASSRGRRETQYF
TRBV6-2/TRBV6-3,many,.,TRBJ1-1,TGTGCCAGCATTTCGGGGCCGCACACTGAAGCTTTCTTT,CASISGPHTEAFF
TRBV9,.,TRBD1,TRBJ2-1,TGTGCCAGCAGCCCGGAAGGGGGCCCGTACAATGAGCAGTTCTTC,CASSPEGGPYNEQFF
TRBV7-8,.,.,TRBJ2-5,TGTGCCAGCAGCCTCGGGGCAGGGCCCCAGGGGACCCAGTACTTC,CASSLGAGPQGTQYF
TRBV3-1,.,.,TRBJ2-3,TGTGCCAGCAGCCCCCCATACGGGAAGAGCACAGATACGCAGTATTTT,CASSPPYGKSTDTQYF
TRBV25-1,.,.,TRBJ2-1,TGTGCCAGCAGTGAACGCGGCCACTCCCATGAGCAGTTCTTC,CASSERGHSHEQFF
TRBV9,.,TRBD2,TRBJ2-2,TGTGCCAGCAGCGTAGTGGCTAGCGGGAGGACCGGGGAGCTGTTTTTT,CASSVVASGRTGELFF
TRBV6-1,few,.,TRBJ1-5,TGTGCCAGCAGGAGCAGTACGGGCAATCAGCCCCAGCATTTT,CASRSSTGNQPQHF
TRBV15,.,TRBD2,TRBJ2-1,TGTGCCACCAGCACCCCGGGACTAGCCAATGAGCAGTTCTTC,CATSTPGLANEQFF
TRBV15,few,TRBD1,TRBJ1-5,TGTGCCACCAGGCAACGACAGGGGGAAGGTTGGCAGCCCCAGCATTTT,CATRQRQGEGWQPQHF
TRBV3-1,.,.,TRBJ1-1,TGTGCCAGCAGCCCCAACGCGGGAGATAACACTGAAGCTTTCTTT,CASSPNAGDNTEAFF
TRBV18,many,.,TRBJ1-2,TGTGCCAGCAGCCCAGGGACGGACTATGGCTACACCTTC,CASSPGTDYGYTF
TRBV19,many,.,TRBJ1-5,TGTGCCAGTAGTCAGGCTAGCAATCAGCCCCAGCATTTT,CASSQASNQPQHF
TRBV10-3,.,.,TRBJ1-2,TGTGCCATCAGTGTTGGTATGCGTGACTATGGCTACACCTTC,CAISVGMRDYGYTF
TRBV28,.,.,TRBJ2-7,TGTGCCAGCAGTCCAGCGGGTCTGAGCTCCTACGAGCAGTACTTC,CASSPAGLSSYEQYF
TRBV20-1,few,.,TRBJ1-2,TGCAGTGCTAGAGTTGCAGGGGCTAACTATGGCTACACCTTC,CSARVAGANYGYTF
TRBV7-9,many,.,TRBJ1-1,TGTGCCAGCAGCCCTCAATATGAAGCTTTCTTT,CASSPQYEAFF
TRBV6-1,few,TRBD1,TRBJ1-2,TGTGCCAGCAGGGCTAACGGACAGGGGGCCTATGGCTACACCTTC,CASRANGQGAYGYTF
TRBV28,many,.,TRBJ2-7,TGTGCCAGCATGGTAGTAAGCGGAAGGAGCTCCTACGAGCAGTACTTC,CASMVVSGRSSYEQYF